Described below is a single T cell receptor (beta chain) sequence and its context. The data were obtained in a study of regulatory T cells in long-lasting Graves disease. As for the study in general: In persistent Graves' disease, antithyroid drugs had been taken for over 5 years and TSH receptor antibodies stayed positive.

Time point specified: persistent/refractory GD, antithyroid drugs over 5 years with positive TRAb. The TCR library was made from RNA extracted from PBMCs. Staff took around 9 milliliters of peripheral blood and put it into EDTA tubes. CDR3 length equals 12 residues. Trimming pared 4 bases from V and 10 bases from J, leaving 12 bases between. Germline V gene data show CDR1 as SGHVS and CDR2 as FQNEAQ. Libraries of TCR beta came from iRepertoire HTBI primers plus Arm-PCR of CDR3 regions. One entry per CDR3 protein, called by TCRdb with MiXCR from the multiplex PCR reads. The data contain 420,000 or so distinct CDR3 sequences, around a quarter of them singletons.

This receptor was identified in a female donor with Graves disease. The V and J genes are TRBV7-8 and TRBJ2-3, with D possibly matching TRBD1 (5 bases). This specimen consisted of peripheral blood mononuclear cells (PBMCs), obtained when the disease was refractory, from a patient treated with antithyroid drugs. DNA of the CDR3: TGTGCCAGCAGCTCAGGGTCCATTGCGCAGTATTTT. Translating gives CASSSGSIAQYF.